A few counts support the clone carrying this T cell receptor beta chain. This entry is derived from a study of T cells after yellow fever vaccination. A single record per CDR3 protein comes from TCRdb applying MiXCR to the 5' RACE reads. The sample carries fewer than 450,000 distinct CDR3 sequences, 11% recorded once. The starting material was PBMCs, obtained on the day of the first yellow fever vaccination. The TCR was taken from a man aged 18 to 29 who received the YFV17D yellow fever vaccine.

CDR3 DNA sequence: TGTGCCAGCAGCTGGACAGGGGGAGGAAACACCATATATTTT. The encoded protein is CASSWTGGGNTIYF. The V and J genes are TRBV12-3 or TRBV12-4 and TRBJ1-3, with TRBD1 identical over 10 bases. This CDR3 contains 14 residues. V shed 6 bases, J shed 4 bases, and the junction held 3 bases outside the gene matches.